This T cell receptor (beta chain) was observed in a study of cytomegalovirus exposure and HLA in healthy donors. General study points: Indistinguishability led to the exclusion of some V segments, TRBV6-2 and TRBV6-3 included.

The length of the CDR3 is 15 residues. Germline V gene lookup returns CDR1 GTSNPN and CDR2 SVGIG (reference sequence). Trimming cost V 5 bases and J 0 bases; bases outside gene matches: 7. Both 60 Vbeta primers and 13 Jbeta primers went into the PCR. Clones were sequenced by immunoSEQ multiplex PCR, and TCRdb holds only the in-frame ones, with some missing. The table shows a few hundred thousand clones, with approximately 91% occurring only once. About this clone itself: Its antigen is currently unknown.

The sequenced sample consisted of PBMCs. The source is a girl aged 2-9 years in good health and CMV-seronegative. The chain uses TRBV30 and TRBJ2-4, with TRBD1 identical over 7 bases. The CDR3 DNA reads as TGTGCCTGGGGCCAGGGGGACGGAGCCAAAAACATTCAGTACTTC. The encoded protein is CAWGQGDGAKNIQYF.